Following are 23 T cell receptor beta chains from one sample sequenced in a study of identical twins. From the 5' RACE reads, TCRdb called clonotypes with MiXCR, one entry per CDR3 protein. The data show approximately 260,000 distinct CDR3 sequences, around an eighth seen once. Source material: memory (CD45RO+) T cells sorted from blood. The receptor source for this set is a woman under 30 in good health.

This clonotype has a handful of counts. V gene TRBV15 combines with J gene TRBJ2-3, with 8 nucleotides matching TRBD2. Unmatched junction bases numbered 5, after V lost 3 bases and J lost 9 bases. The CDR3 totals 13 residues. Germline CDR1 LNHNV, CDR2 YYDKDF (reference sequence). The CDR3 is CATSSGGANTQYF. In DNA, the CDR3 is TGTGCCACCAGCAGCGGGGGGGCGAACACGCAGTATTTT.

The chain carries TRBV11-2 and TRBJ2-3; a weak D match, TRBD2 (6 bases). The germline V and J ends were trimmed by 4 bases and 3 bases, with 14 bases remaining between them. The CDR3 totals 15 residues. CDR1 is SGHAT, CDR2 FQNNGV, per germline. The CDR3 loop is CASSSWIGGTDTQYF. For the CDR3, the DNA is TGTGCCAGCAGCTCTTGGATCGGAGGGACAGATACGCAGTATTTT.

Comment on this clonotype: The conserved phenylalanine or tryptophan is not found at the CDR3 terminus, so this likely reflects a read error. It is unclear where the CDR3 begins or ends on the DNA, so no DNA is shown, and the CDR3 is as TCRdb lists it. This sequence joins TRBV11-2 and TRBJ1-2. The CDR3 is 14 residues long, ends included. Germline lookup yields CDR1 SGHAT and CDR2 FQNNGV. Here the CDR3 reads CASSQIRFSGYTFV.

This clonotype was counted only a few times. The gene calls are TRBV6-1 and TRBJ2-2; D perhaps matches TRBD1 (6 bases). CDR1 is MNHNS, CDR2 SASEGT, per germline. Between the trimmed V and J ends, which lost 6 bases and 4 bases, there was a span of 12 bases. This CDR3 region has 14 residues. CDR3 sequence reads: CASSPNRVTGELFF. DNA of the CDR3: TGTGCCAGCAGCCCAAACAGGGTCACCGGGGAGCTGTTTTTT.

This clonotype appeared many times. The chain has TRBV7-9 and TRBJ1-1; D ambiguous. The CDR3 has 15 residues. V was pared by 0 bases and J by 0 bases, with 8 bases between. Germline values: CDR1 SEHNR, CDR2 FQNEAQ (reference sequence). CDR3: CASSLAHGVNTEAFF. The CDR3 DNA sequence: TGTGCCAGCAGCTTAGCGCATGGGGTGAACACTGAAGCTTTCTTT.

This clonotype was picked up a small number of times. The rearrangement links TRBV20-1 to TRBJ2-7, with 9 bases aligning to TRBD2. Germline V gives CDR1 DFQATT, CDR2 SNEGSKA (reference sequence). The CDR3 is 14 residues long. The trim removed 3 bases at V and 2 bases at J, leaving 5 bases unmatched. DNA for the CDR3: TGCAGTGCTAGGGTGGCGGGAGGGCCCTACGAGCAGTACTTC. This encodes CSARVAGGPYEQYF.

This chain connects TRBV29-1 to TRBJ2-7; D might be TRBD1 or TRBD2, each matching 5 bases. Germline CDR1 is SQVTM and CDR2 is ANQGSEA. V was cut by 4 bases and J by 4 bases, with 14 bases left in between. The CDR3 consists of 13 residues. The CDR3 DNA follows: TGCAGCGTTGTTCACCGGGACGGTTACGAGCAGTACTTC. Translation gives CSVVHRDGYEQYF.

This rearrangement joins TRBV25-1 to TRBJ2-1; D remains unclear. Germline assignment: CDR1 MGHDK and CDR2 SYGVNS. The CDR3 has 16 residues. V was shortened by 1 base and J by 0 bases, with 10 bases between the two germline ends. The CDR3 coding sequence is TGTGCCAGCAGTGAATTGGGCGCCGTCTCCTACAATGAGCAGTTCTTC. Its protein product is CASSELGAVSYNEQFF.

This clonotype was recorded at least ten times. The genes are TRBV6-1 and TRBJ2-1, with D possibly being TRBD1 or TRBD2 (5 bases each). The CDR3 is made up of 16 amino acids. Per the germline V gene, CDR1 is MNHNS and CDR2 is SASEGT. Trimming took off 6 bases at V and 4 bases at J, with 19 bases between the two ends. The DNA for the CDR3 is TGTGCCAGCAGAGCCTCCGGGACCCTCCTTTACAATGAGCAGTTCTTC. It translates to CASRASGTLLYNEQFF.

The V call is TRBV6-5, the J call TRBJ2-6; D may be TRBD1 (6 bases). This CDR3 has 16 amino acids. V was cut by 0 bases and J by 1 base, with 7 bases left in between. Germline assignment: CDR1 MNHEY and CDR2 SVGAGI. Written as DNA, the CDR3 is TGTGCCAGCAGTTACTCAGGACAGTCTGGGGCCAACGTCCTGACTTTC. It codes for CASSYSGQSGANVLTF.

This clonotype showed up just a few times. J is TRBJ1-3 and V is TRBV3-1; TRBD1 matches at 8 bases. Looked up from germline, CDR1 is LGHDT and CDR2 is YNNKEL (reference sequence). The CDR3 contains 15 residues. With 3 bases clipped from V and 12 bases from J, the junction kept 13 bases outside the gene matches. CDR3 in amino acids: CASSQVDRGQGHIYF. CDR3 DNA: TGTGCCAGCAGCCAGGTCGACAGGGGCCAAGGCCACATATATTTT. Together with reference TRBV3-1 and TRBJ1-3, the CDR3 gives the full variable domain: DTAVSQTPKYLVTQMGNDKSIKCEQNLGHDTMYWYKQDSKKFLKIMFSYNNKELIINETVPNRFSPKSPDKAHLNLHINSLELGDSAVYFCASSQVDRGQGHIYFGEGSWLTVV.

The chain uses TRBV6-6 and TRBJ2-3, with no clear D. The CDR3 length is 13 residues. Germline V gives CDR1 MNHNY, CDR2 SVGAGI (reference sequence). V lost 2 bases to trimming and J lost 4 bases, with 7 bases between them. CDR3 in amino acids: CASSYGWADTQYF. The CDR3 DNA reads TGTGCCAGCAGTTACGGGTGGGCAGATACGCAGTATTTT.

The chain joins TRBV3-1 to TRBJ2-2, with 8 bases identical to TRBD2. The CDR3 is made up of 16 amino acids. CDR1 is LGHDT, CDR2 YNNKEL, per germline (reference sequence). Germline trimming cut 4 bases from V and 5 bases from J; bases unmatched to any gene: 9. The DNA for the CDR3 is TGTGCCAGCAGCCCCCCGGGACTAGTGGGGACCGGGGAGCTGTTTTTT. This translates into CASSPPGLVGTGELFF.

V gene TRBV20-1 combines with J gene TRBJ2-3, with D perhaps TRBD1 (6 bases). The CDR3 is made up of 13 amino acids. Germline assignment: CDR1 DFQATT and CDR2 SNEGSKA (reference sequence). Trimming cost V 1 base and J 5 bases, with 10 bases left between them. CDR3 nucleotide sequence: TGCAGTGCTAGAGGGGGGCGAGGAGATACGCAGTATTTT. Encoded protein: CSARGGRGDTQYF.

The CDR3 here is CASSVQIGLRDEQFF. For the CDR3, the DNA is TGCGCCAGCAGTGTTCAAATCGGTTTGAGGGATGAGCAGTTCTTC. The V call is TRBV10-1, the J call TRBJ2-1; D might be TRBD2 (5 bases). The germline V and J ends were trimmed by 4 bases and 8 bases, with 18 bases remaining between them. The germline CDR1 and CDR2 sequences are WNHNN and SYGVQD (reference sequence). There are 15 residues in the CDR3.

This clonotype was picked up one time. The DNA for the CDR3 is TGCAGTGCATTAGCGGGAGGCGACGAGCAGTACTTC. It specifies CSALAGGDEQYF. The chain joins TRBV20-1 to TRBJ2-7; 10 positions agree with TRBD2. V trimming: 6 bases; J trimming: 5 bases; junction bases outside the gene matches: 4. CDR1 DFQATT and CDR2 SNEGSKA come from the germline V gene (reference sequence). This CDR3 contains 12 residues.

The chain carries TRBV12-3 or TRBV12-4 and TRBJ2-3, with unresolved D. The V gene lost 4 bases and the J gene lost 3 bases, with 17 bases spanning the gap. The CDR3 sequence is 16 residues long. CDR3 sequence (DNA): TGTGCCAGCAGTTCTGGGCCGGGCCAGTTAACAGATACGCAGTATTTT. This encodes CASSSGPGQLTDTQYF.

This clonotype was seen only a few times. The rearrangement joins TRBV9 to TRBJ2-2; D call uncertain. Per the germline V gene, CDR1 is SGDLS and CDR2 is YYNGEE. CDR3 length: 14 amino acids. Deletions cut 0 bases from V and 5 bases from J, with 8 bases between. The CDR3 coding sequence is TGTGCCAGCAGCGTAGACCTAGTGACCGGGGAGCTGTTTTTT. This sequence encodes CASSVDLVTGELFF.

This clonotype appeared a few times. This chain uses TRBV2 with TRBJ2-1; TRBD1 matches 7 bases. Germline V gene lookup returns CDR1 SNHLY and CDR2 FYNNEI. Unmatched junction bases numbered 11, after V lost 5 bases and J lost 7 bases. CDR3 length equals 15 residues. The CDR3 protein is CASSFGQVRGNEQFF. The CDR3 DNA reads as TGTGCCAGCAGTTTCGGACAGGTCCGTGGAAATGAGCAGTTCTTC.

V and J are TRBV6-2 or TRBV6-3 and TRBJ2-5; D unresolved. The germline V gene has CDR1 MNHEY and CDR2 SVGEGT. The germline V and J ends were trimmed by 6 bases and 4 bases, with 9 bases remaining between them. The length of the CDR3 is 12 residues. CDR3 sequence reads: CASRNPSETQYF. CDR3 DNA: TGTGCCAGCAGGAATCCCTCAGAGACCCAGTACTTC.

The genes are TRBV29-1 and TRBJ2-7, with D uncertain. CDR1 is SQVTM and CDR2 is ANQGSEA in the germline V gene. V was shortened by 3 bases and J by 4 bases, with 7 bases between the two germline ends. The CDR3 extends over 11 amino acids. For the CDR3, the DNA is TGCAGCGTTGAGACCGCTTACGAGCAGTACTTC. This encodes CSVETAYEQYF.

This chain links TRBV7-2 with TRBJ1-2, with D perhaps TRBD1 (5 bases). Trimming removed 3 bases at V and 4 bases at J, with 15 bases between. The CDR3 is made up of 15 amino acids. The germline V gene has CDR1 SGHTA and CDR2 FQGNSA. CDR3 amino acids: CASSFVQGKGYGYTF. CDR3 bases: TGTGCCAGCAGCTTTGTGCAGGGCAAAGGCTATGGCTACACCTTC.

This clonotype was recorded many times. This chain joins TRBV29-1 and TRBJ2-7; D may be TRBD2 (7 bases). V was cut by 5 bases and J by 4 bases, with 9 bases left in between. CDR3 size: 11 residues. Germline V gives CDR1 SQVTM, CDR2 ANQGSEA. The CDR3 is CSVRGAYEQYF. In DNA, the CDR3 is TGCAGCGTTCGGGGGGCGTACGAGCAGTACTTC.